The rows below give T cell receptor beta chains drawn from one sample of a study of T-cell reconstitution after alpha-beta-depleted transplantation in children. TCRdb fed the PCR reads into MiXCR, producing one record per CDR3 protein. The top ten clones hold around 4.8% of a sample with approximately 230,000 distinct CDR3 sequences, 20% to 30% of them seen once. The sequenced sample was PBMCs, mostly from graft donor cells, obtained 360 days after TCRalphabeta/CD19-depleted stem cell transplant. Receptors were obtained from a female patient aged 2-15 years who had a stem cell transplant for congenital amegakaryocytic thrombocytopenia, so the T cells may come from the graft donor. The CDR3 runs from the conserved cysteine through the conserved F or W. Fields, in order: D gene, J gene, clone size, V gene, CDR3 DNA, CDR3 protein. The D gene is left open where the match is weak. Only some rows state a clone size, as once, few, many or a class for expanded clones.

.	TRBJ2-1	.	TRBV24-1	TGTGCCACCAGTGCCCCCGGGGCTAGCAGCTACAGTGAGCAGTTCTTC	CATSAPGASSYSEQFF
.	TRBJ2-6	few	TRBV7-6	TGTGCCAGCAGCCCCCGGCGCTCTGGGGCCAACGTCCTGACTTTC	CASSPRRSGANVLTF
.	TRBJ2-2	.	TRBV15	TGTGCCACCAGCACATATTTTGGGGGCACCGGGGAGCTGTTTTTT	CATSTYFGGTGELFF
.	TRBJ2-1	few	TRBV5-1	TGCGCCAGCAGCTTGGCCTGGTTGCCGGATGAGCAGTTCTTC	CASSLAWLPDEQFF
.	TRBJ2-1	few	TRBV7-7	TGTGCCAGCAGTTCGGGACTGGCCAATGAGCAGTTCTTC	CASSSGLANEQFF
.	TRBJ2-4	.	TRBV6-6	TGTGCCAGCAGTGCCCGAGACATTCAGTACTTC	CASSARDIQYF
.	TRBJ1-2	few	TRBV7-2	TGTGCCAGCAGCTCCACTTATGGCTACACCTTC	CASSSTYGYTF
.	TRBJ1-5	.	TRBV12-3/TRBV12-4	TGTGCCAGCAGTTTATACGGTCAGCCCCAGCATTTT	CASSLYGQPQHF
TRBD2	TRBJ2-1	few	TRBV18	TGTGCCAGCTCACCGATGACTAGCGGGGTGTACAATGAGCAGTTCTTC	CASSPMTSGVYNEQFF
.	TRBJ2-4	.	TRBV6-1	TGTGCCAGCCAGCAACTAGCCAAAAACATTCAGTACTTC	CASQQLAKNIQYF
TRBD1	TRBJ2-7	many	TRBV5-1	TGCGCCAGCAGCCTACGGGACAGCCCTTCCTACGAGCAGTACTTC	CASSLRDSPSYEQYF
.	TRBJ2-7	.	TRBV21-1	TGTGCCATGGGGACAGGGGCGTGCGAGCAGTACTTC	CAMGTGACEQYF
.	TRBJ1-5	.	TRBV19	TGTGCCAGTTCACCGCAGGTGGTTCAGCCCCAGCATTTT	CASSPQVVQPQHF
TRBD2	TRBJ2-7	few	TRBV7-6	TGTGCCAGCAGCTTCCTGGGGACTAGAGGGTCTTCAAGCCGGTTCTACGAGCAGTACTTC	CASSFLGTRGSSSRFYEQYF
.	TRBJ2-7	.	TRBV3-1	TGTGCCAGCAGCCGAAACCCAGACAGCCGATGGAGCGAGCAGTACTTC	CASSRNPDSRWSEQYF
.	TRBJ2-2	few	TRBV4-1	TGCGCCAGCAGCCATGCGTCAATGGGGGTAGCCACCGGGGAGCTGTTTTTT	CASSHASMGVATGELFF
.	TRBJ2-3	many	TRBV27	TGTGCCAGCAGTTTCTCTAGCACAGATACGCAGTATTTT	CASSFSSTDTQYF
.	TRBJ2-7	few	TRBV12-3/TRBV12-4	TGTGCCAGCAGTTTAGCAATGGGGGAGGCCGAGCAGTACTTC	CASSLAMGEAEQYF
TRBD1	TRBJ1-5	few	TRBV20-1	TGCAGTGCTACGACAGGGGATAGCAATCAGCCCCAGCATTTT	CSATTGDSNQPQHF
.	TRBJ2-3	many	TRBV5-1	TGCGCCAGCAGCTTGCAACCCGGAGCTGTTACGCAGTATTTT	CASSLQPGAVTQYF
.	TRBJ2-2	few	TRBV2	TGTGCCAGCAGTGAAATCCCCTACGGACACAGGAACACCGGGGAGCTGTTTTTT	CASSEIPYGHRNTGELFF
.	TRBJ2-1	.	TRBV7-2	TGTGCCAGCGGACACTACCGGAGGCGTGCTTTTAACAATGAGCAGTTCTTC	CASGHYRRRAFNNEQFF
.	TRBJ2-5	few	TRBV12-3/TRBV12-4	TGTGCCAGCAACCAAAACGGGGAGACCCAGTACTTC	CASNQNGETQYF
.	TRBJ2-3	few	TRBV10-2	TGCGCCAGCAGTGAGTCGACCCGCGTAGATACGCAGTATTTT	CASSESTRVDTQYF
TRBD1	TRBJ2-3	.	TRBV12-3/TRBV12-4	TGTGCCAGCAGTTTAGCGCTAGGGACAGGGGGGACAGATACGCAGTATTTT	CASSLALGTGGTDTQYF
TRBD2	TRBJ2-1	few	TRBV18	TGTGCCAGCTCACCTGAAGCGGGAGTCTACAATGAGCAGTTCTTC	CASSPEAGVYNEQFF
.	TRBJ2-7	once	TRBV28	TGTGCCAGTGGACGGGGGCCGACCTACGAGCAGTACTTC	CASGRGPTYEQYF
.	TRBJ2-1	many	TRBV12-3/TRBV12-4	TGTGCCAGCAGCGCCTTGGGGAATGAGCAGTTCTTC	CASSALGNEQFF
.	TRBJ1-1	.	TRBV19	TGTGCCAGTACCACGGGGGCGAACACTGAAGCTTTCTTT	CASTTGANTEAFF
.	TRBJ2-1	few	TRBV20-1	TGCAGTGCTAGGCGTTTTCTCTCCTACAATGAGCAGTTCTTC	CSARRFLSYNEQFF
TRBD2	TRBJ2-7	few	TRBV20-1	TGCAGTGCTGGCAGACTAGCCCCCTACGAGCAGTACTTC	CSAGRLAPYEQYF
TRBD2	TRBJ2-1	few	TRBV20-1	TGCAGTGCTAGAGAGCTAGCGGGATTCTACAATGAGCAGTTCTTC	CSARELAGFYNEQFF
.	TRBJ2-1	few	TRBV4-3	TGCGCCAGCAGCCAACACCCGCGGAGGTTCACCTACAATGAGCAGTTCTTC	CASSQHPRRFTYNEQFF
.	TRBJ2-1	.	TRBV5-7	TGTGCCAGCAGCTCCGGGGGATCGGAGGTGTATGAGCAGTTCTTC	CASSSGGSEVYEQFF
TRBD1	TRBJ2-3	few	TRBV20-1	TGCAGTGCCTCAAGGGGGCGCAGCACAGATACGCAGTATTTT	CSASRGRSTDTQYF
TRBD2	TRBJ2-1	.	TRBV20-1	TGCAGTGCTACTTCCTCGGCGGGAGGGCCTTTGAATGAGCAGTTCTTC	CSATSSAGGPLNEQFF
.	TRBJ1-1	few	TRBV4-2	TGTGCCAGCAGCCAAGATCTGGGGATGGCTGAAGCTTTCTTT	CASSQDLGMAEAFF
.	TRBJ2-5	many	TRBV12-3/TRBV12-4	TGTGCCAGCAGTTTGGGTCGGGAGACCCAGTACTTC	CASSLGRETQYF
TRBD2	TRBJ2-3	.	TRBV4-1	TGCGCCAGCAGCCCCCAAAGATCTAGCGGGGGCGGGGGTACGCAGTATTTT	CASSPQRSSGGGGTQYF
TRBD2	TRBJ2-2	.	TRBV12-3/TRBV12-4	TGTGCCAGCAGACCTAGCGGGGGTGGGACCGGGGAGCTGTTTTTT	CASRPSGGGTGELFF
.	TRBJ2-1	few	TRBV5-1	TGCGCCAGCAGCTGGGGCCGGGACGGTGGTTTTTACAATGAGCAGTTCTTC	CASSWGRDGGFYNEQFF
TRBD2	TRBJ2-1	few	TRBV20-1	TGCAGTGCTAGCCGGACTAGCGGGGGCAATGAGCAGTTCTTC	CSASRTSGGNEQFF
TRBD1	TRBJ2-4	.	TRBV6-2/TRBV6-3	TGTGCCAGCAGTTTCAGGGGGCTAGCCAAAAACATTCAGTACTTC	CASSFRGLAKNIQYF
TRBD2	TRBJ2-5	.	TRBV5-6	TGTGCCAGCAGCTCCACTCGGGGGGGGGCGACCCAGTACTTC	CASSSTRGGATQYF
TRBD2	TRBJ2-5	many	TRBV12-3/TRBV12-4	TGTGCCAGCAGTTCCCAGGGACTAGCGGGAGCTGAGACCCAGTACTTC	CASSSQGLAGAETQYF
.	TRBJ1-1	few	TRBV4-2	TGTGCCAGCAGCCAAGATGGTATTGTAAGCGGACATAGGAACACTGAAGCTTTCTTT	CASSQDGIVSGHRNTEAFF
TRBD1	TRBJ1-1	.	TRBV5-6	TGTGCCAGCAGGTCGAGTCCGGGACAGAGAGTTAACACTGAAGCTTTCTTT	CASRSSPGQRVNTEAFF
.	TRBJ2-1	few	TRBV6-1	TGTGCCAGCAGTCGCCCCCCTGGGAATGAGCAGTTCTTC	CASSRPPGNEQFF